Following are 26 T cell receptor beta chains from one sample sequenced in a study of resident and recirculating memory T cells in vitiligo. The assay was immunoSEQ multiplex PCR, and TCRdb's table has in-frame clones only and misses some. The sample yields 40,000 to 45,000 clones, around 90% seen once. Sequenced sample: blood. These receptors originate from a male donor with vitiligo.

The chain recombines TRBV10-3 with TRBJ2-7; a weak D match, TRBD2 (5 bases). V was pared by 3 bases and J by 3 bases, with 12 bases between. Germline V gives CDR1 ENHRY, CDR2 SYGVKD. This CDR3 has 14 residues. This CDR3 reads CAISERGRDYEQYF. The CDR3 coding sequence is TGTGCCATCAGTGAAAGAGGGCGAGACTACGAGCAGTACTTC.

The chain has TRBV18 and TRBJ1-5; no clear D. The V end was cut by 6 bases, the J end by 4 bases, with 13 bases between. Germline V lookup: CDR1 KGHSH, CDR2 LQKENI. CDR3 size: 14 residues. The CDR3 loop reads CASSENAKNQPQHF. For the CDR3, the DNA is TGTGCCAGCTCTGAGAATGCTAAAAATCAGCCCCAGCATTTT.

The chain is built from TRBV11-1 and TRBJ1-1; D not resolved. Trimming pared 5 bases from V and 1 base from J, leaving 8 bases between. The CDR3 loop spans 13 amino acids. Germline CDR1 is SGHAT and CDR2 is FQDESV (reference sequence). This chain's CDR3 is CASSPTENTEAFF. In DNA, the CDR3 is TGTGCCAGCAGCCCTACAGAGAACACTGAAGCTTTCTTT.

The chain links TRBV10-3 to TRBJ2-7; 12 nucleotides line up with TRBD1. J was trimmed by 5 bases and V by 8 bases; bases with no gene match: 7. CDR1 is ENHRY, CDR2 SYGVKD, per germline. This CDR3 contains 14 residues. CDR3 sequence: CAIRTGTGGDEQYF. The CDR3 DNA reads as TGTGCCATCCGAACCGGGACAGGGGGCGACGAGCAGTACTTC.

The rearrangement links TRBV7-2 to TRBJ1-1; D is undetermined. This CDR3 has 14 amino acids. Looked up from germline, CDR1 is SGHTA and CDR2 is FQGNSA. V lost 1 base to trimming and J lost 0 bases, with 6 bases between them. This chain's CDR3 is CASSLGAMNTEAFF. CDR3 in DNA: TGTGCCAGCAGCTTAGGAGCCATGAACACTGAAGCTTTCTTT.

The V gene is TRBV30, the J gene TRBJ2-7; 7 bases fit TRBD1. CDR3 length: 16 residues. Losses at the gene ends were 1 base for V and 7 bases for J; bases not matched to a gene: 16. CDR1 and CDR2 from the germline V gene are GTSNPN and SVGIG (reference sequence). The CDR3 protein is CAWSGLAGTVRGEQYF. DNA of the CDR3: TGTGCCTGGAGTGGGCTGGCCGGTACCGTCAGGGGGGAGCAGTACTTC.

The rearrangement joins TRBV30 to TRBJ1-2; 7 bases line up with TRBD1. V lost 8 bases and J lost 3; bases outside the gene matches: 15. Per germline, CDR1 GTSNPN and CDR2 SVGIG (reference sequence). CDR3 length equals 15 residues. The CDR3 nucleotides read TGTGCCGGAACCTTAGGGACAGTGGGTGACTATGGCTACACCTTC. Encoded protein: CAGTLGTVGDYGYTF.

The V and J genes are TRBV5-1 and TRBJ1-4; 7 bases agree with TRBD1. Per the germline V gene, CDR1 is SGHRS and CDR2 is YFSETQ. The CDR3 runs to 12 residues. After removal of 5 bases from V and 8 bases from J, the junction contained 3 bases not matched to a gene. CDR3 amino acids: CASRAGQEKLFF. DNA of the CDR3: TGCGCCAGCAGGGCGGGACAGGAAAAACTGTTTTTT.

This sequence joins TRBV30 and TRBJ1-2, with 9 positions matching TRBD1. Germline V gene data show CDR1 as GTSNPN and CDR2 as SVGIG (reference sequence). This CDR3 is built from 14 residues. Losses at the gene ends were 6 bases for V and 8 bases for J; bases not matched to a gene: 13. DNA for the CDR3: TGTGCCTGTGACAGGGGGGCAGCTACCCCCGGCTACACCTTC. Translated: CACDRGAATPGYTF.

The chain couples TRBV7-2 to TRBJ2-2; no reliable D call. CDR3 size: 16 residues. Trimming left V 3 bases short and J 4 bases short, with 15 bases between. Per germline, CDR1 SGHTA and CDR2 FQGNSA. CDR3 loop: CASSFRQLDATGELFF. The CDR3 DNA sequence: TGTGCCAGCAGCTTCAGGCAACTCGACGCCACCGGGGAGCTGTTTTTT.

V gene TRBV4-3 combines with J gene TRBJ2-6; D perhaps matches TRBD1 (6 bases). The CDR3 has 16 amino acids. Trimming stripped 4 bases from V and 2 bases from J, with 12 bases between. Looked up from germline, CDR1 is LGHNA and CDR2 is YSLEER. The CDR3 region has the DNA TGCGCCAGCAGCCCAAGAAGGACAGCTGGGGCCAACGTCCTGACTTTC. Its translation is CASSPRRTAGANVLTF.

The V call is TRBV11-2, the J call TRBJ1-1; D perhaps matches TRBD1 (6 bases). V was pared by 3 bases and J by 6 bases, with 23 bases between. This CDR3 contains 17 residues. CDR1 SGHAT and CDR2 FQNNGV come from the germline V gene. The DNA of the CDR3 is TGTGCCAGCAGCTTTAGATCACCCATCACGACAGGCGCTGAAGCTTTCTTT. Translating it yields CASSFRSPITTGAEAFF.

This chain uses TRBV19 with TRBJ1-2; the D is unclear. The CDR3 runs to 11 residues. Germline V CDR1 and CDR2: LNHDA, SQIVND (reference sequence). Trimming took 5 bases from V and 5 from J, leaving 6 bases between them. CDR3 in amino acids: CASSERYGYTF. The CDR3 bases are TGTGCCAGTAGTGAACGGTATGGCTACACCTTC.

The rearrangement uses TRBV11-2 and TRBJ1-1, with D possibly TRBD1 on 5 matching bases. V lost 3 bases and J lost 11, with 13 bases in between. The CDR3 is 12 amino acids. Germline V gene lookup returns CDR1 SGHAT and CDR2 FQNNGV. CDR3 DNA: TGTGCCAGCAGCTTCAGCAGGGAAGGCGCTTTCTTT. Amino acids: CASSFSREGAFF.

The CDR3, as DNA: TGCGCCAGCAGCCAAGATCCGACAATTGGCGAGCAGTACTTC. Encoded protein: CASSQDPTIGEQYF. The chain carries TRBV4-3 and TRBJ2-7; no reliable D call. Germline V gene sequence: CDR1 LGHNA, CDR2 YSLEER. The CDR3 covers 14 residues. The V end was cut by 0 bases, the J end by 6 bases, with 12 bases between.

V and J are TRBV9 and TRBJ2-1, with a tentative D call TRBD2 (6 bases). CDR1 is SGDLS and CDR2 is YYNGEE in the germline V gene. The V end was cut by 1 base, the J end by 2 bases, with 10 bases between. The CDR3 has 15 residues. CDR3 residues: CASSVLATPYNEQFF. The CDR3, as DNA: TGTGCCAGCAGCGTACTAGCGACCCCCTACAATGAGCAGTTCTTC. The full variable domain, in which reference TRBV9 and TRBJ2-1 provide the parts outside the CDR3, is DSGVTQTPKHLITATGQRVTLRCSPRSGDLSVYWYQQSLDQGLQFLIQYYNGEERAKGNILERFSAQQFPDLHSELNLSSLELGDSALYFCASSVLATPYNEQFFGPGTRLTVL.

The chain links TRBV7-3 to TRBJ1-5; D is undetermined. Germline V gives CDR1 SGHTA, CDR2 FQGTGA. This CDR3 has 15 residues. Between the trimmed V and J ends, which lost 5 bases and 6 bases, there was a span of 17 bases. CDR3 sequence reads: CASSRPGLGSQPQHF. DNA of the CDR3: TGTGCCAGCAGCCGCCCAGGACTAGGGAGTCAGCCCCAGCATTTT.

This clone occurred a few times. Other nucleotide sequences in the sample specify the same CDR3. The genes are TRBV7-2 and TRBJ2-3; 8 bases are a match to TRBD2. CDR1 is SGHTA, CDR2 FQGNSA, per germline. Germline trimming cut 3 bases from V and 6 bases from J; bases unmatched to any gene: 5. This CDR3 comprises 14 residues. CDR3 residues: CASSLAGGGDTQYF. In DNA form, the CDR3 reads TGTGCCAGCAGCTTGGCGGGGGGAGGGGATACGCAGTATTTT.

The chain is built from TRBV14 and TRBJ1-2; D possibly corresponds to TRBD1 (6 bases). Germline lookup yields CDR1 SGHDN and CDR2 FVKESK. The CDR3 extends over 15 amino acids. The ends were cut back, 0 bases at V and 5 bases at J, with 13 bases in the middle. The CDR3 is CASSQDSGTSYGYTF. CDR3 bases: TGTGCCAGCAGCCAAGATTCCGGGACATCGTATGGCTACACCTTC.

This clone was found once. The chain carries TRBV10-2 and TRBJ2-1; perhaps TRBD1 as D (7 bases). CDR1 and CDR2 from the germline V gene are WSHSY and SAAADI. The CDR3 totals 16 residues. Trimming removed 8 bases at V and 0 bases at J, with 17 bases between. The CDR3 DNA reads as TGCGCCAGCTGGGATCAGGGGGGCAACTCCTACAATGAGCAGTTCTTC. Amino acids: CASWDQGGNSYNEQFF.

The chain uses TRBV6-5 and TRBJ2-5; 8 bases fit TRBD2. CDR1 is MNHEY and CDR2 is SVGAGI in the germline V gene. The length of the CDR3 is 14 residues. Trimming took 0 bases from V and 5 from J; bases not matched to a gene: 2. The CDR3 coding sequence is TGTGCCAGCAGTTACTCTACTAGCGGCGAGACCCAGTACTTC. Its protein product is CASSYSTSGETQYF.

J is TRBJ1-1 and V is TRBV27; D is perhaps TRBD1 (5 bases). The V end was cut by 2 bases, the J end by 6 bases, with 10 bases between. Germline V gives CDR1 MNHEY, CDR2 SMNVEV (reference sequence). The CDR3 is 13 residues long. In DNA form, the CDR3 reads TGTGCCAGCAGTTTAAACGGGGGGGCTGAAGCTTTCTTT. Translation gives CASSLNGGAEAFF.

V and J are TRBV27 and TRBJ2-2; the match to TRBD2 covers 7 bases. The J segment lost 6 bases and the V segment lost 4 bases, leaving 8 bases of the junction unmatched. CDR1 is MNHEY and CDR2 is SMNVEV in the germline V gene (reference sequence). The CDR3 spans 15 residues. The CDR3 reads CASSSNGLVPGELFF. The CDR3 coding sequence is TGTGCCAGCAGTTCTAACGGACTAGTTCCCGGGGAGCTGTTTTTT.

The CDR3 coding sequence is TGTGCCAGCAGCTTAGGCAGGCTTAATGAAAAACTGTTTTTT. Its protein is CASSLGRLNEKLFF. This rearrangement joins TRBV7-8 to TRBJ1-4; D remains unclear. Trimming stripped 1 base from V and 4 bases from J, with 7 bases between. In germline, CDR1 is SGHVS, CDR2 FQNEAQ. The CDR3 length is 14 residues.

The V gene is TRBV29-1, the J gene TRBJ1-1; D may be TRBD1 (5 bases). CDR1 and CDR2 (germline): SQVTM, ANQGSEA. CDR3 length: 13 residues. The V and J ends lost 6 bases and 0 bases respectively, with 11 bases between them. CDR3 amino acids: CSVGQTVNTEAFF. The CDR3 DNA reads as TGCAGCGTAGGACAAACAGTGAACACTGAAGCTTTCTTT.

The rearrangement links TRBV6-1 to TRBJ2-3, with a possible D match to TRBD2 (7 bases). V was pared by 3 bases and J by 2 bases, with 12 bases between. The CDR3 has 15 amino acids. In germline, CDR1 is MNHNS, CDR2 SASEGT. The CDR3 nucleotides read TGTGCCAGCAGTGACGGAGGGGGGGCCACAGATACGCAGTATTTT. This gives the protein CASSDGGGATDTQYF.